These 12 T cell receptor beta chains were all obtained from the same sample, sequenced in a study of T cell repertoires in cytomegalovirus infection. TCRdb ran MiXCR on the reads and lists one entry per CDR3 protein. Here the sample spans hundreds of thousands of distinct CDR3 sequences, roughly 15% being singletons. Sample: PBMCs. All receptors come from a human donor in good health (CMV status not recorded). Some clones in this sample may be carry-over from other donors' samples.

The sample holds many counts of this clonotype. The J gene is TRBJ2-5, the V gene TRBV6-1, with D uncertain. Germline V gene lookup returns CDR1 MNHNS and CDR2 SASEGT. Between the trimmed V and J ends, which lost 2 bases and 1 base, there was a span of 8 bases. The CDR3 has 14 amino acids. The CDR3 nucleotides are TGTGCCAGCAGTGAATTTGGCGGCCAAGAGACCCAGTACTTC. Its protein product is CASSEFGGQETQYF.

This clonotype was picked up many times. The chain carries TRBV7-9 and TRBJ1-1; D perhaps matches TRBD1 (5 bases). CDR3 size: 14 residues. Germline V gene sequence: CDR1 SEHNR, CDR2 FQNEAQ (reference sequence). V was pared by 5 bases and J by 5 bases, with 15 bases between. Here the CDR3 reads CASSPSGRGTEAFF. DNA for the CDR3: TGTGCCAGCAGCCCCTCGGGGAGGGGAACTGAAGCTTTCTTT.

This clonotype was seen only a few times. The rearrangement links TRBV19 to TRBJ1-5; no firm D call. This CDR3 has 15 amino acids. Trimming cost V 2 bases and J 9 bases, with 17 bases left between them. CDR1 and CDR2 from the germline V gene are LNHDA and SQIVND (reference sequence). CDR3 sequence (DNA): TGTGCCAGTAGTATAAGCCAGGCCACCGCTCTGCCCCAGCATTTT. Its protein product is CASSISQATALPQHF.

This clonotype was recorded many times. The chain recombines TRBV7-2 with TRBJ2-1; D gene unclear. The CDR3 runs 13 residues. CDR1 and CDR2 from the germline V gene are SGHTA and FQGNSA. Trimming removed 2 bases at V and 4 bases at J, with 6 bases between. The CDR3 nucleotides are TGTGCCAGCAGCTTATCCTCTTACAATGAGCAGTTCTTC. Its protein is CASSLSSYNEQFF.

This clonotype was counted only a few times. CDR3 in DNA: TGTGCCAGCAGCTTGCCAGGGTCGAACACTGAAGCTTTCTTT. Its translation is CASSLPGSNTEAFF. The V call is TRBV5-4, the J call TRBJ1-1, with D maybe TRBD1 (5 bases). The CDR3 runs to 14 residues. Trimming removed 1 base from V and 1 base from J, with 8 bases in between. CDR1 and CDR2 (germline): SGHNT, YYREEE (reference sequence).

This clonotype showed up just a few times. The CDR3 nucleotides read TGTGCCAGCAGCGTAGCCTTTAATGAGCAGTTCTTC. Its protein product is CASSVAFNEQFF. The chain carries TRBV5-8 and TRBJ2-1; D unresolved. V was shortened by 4 bases and J by 7 bases, with 9 bases between the two germline ends. This CDR3 region has 12 residues. The V gene's germline CDR1 is SGHTS and CDR2 YDEGEE.

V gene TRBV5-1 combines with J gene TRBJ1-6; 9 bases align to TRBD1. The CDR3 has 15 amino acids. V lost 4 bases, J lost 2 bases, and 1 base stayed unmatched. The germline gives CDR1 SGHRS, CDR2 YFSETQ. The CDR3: CASSGTGTYNSPLHF. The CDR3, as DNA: TGCGCCAGCAGCGGGACAGGGACCTATAATTCACCCCTCCACTTT. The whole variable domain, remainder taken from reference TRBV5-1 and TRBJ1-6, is KAGVTQTPRYLIKTRGQQVTLSCSPISGHRSVSWYQQTPGQGLQFLFEYFSETQRNKGNFPGRFSGRQFSNSRSEMNVSTLELGDSALYLCASSGTGTYNSPLHFGNGTRLTVT.

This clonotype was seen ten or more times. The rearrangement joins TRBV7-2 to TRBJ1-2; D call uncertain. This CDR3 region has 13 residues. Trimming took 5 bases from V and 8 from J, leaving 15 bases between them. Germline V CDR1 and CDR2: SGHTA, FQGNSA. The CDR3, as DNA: TGTGCCAGCAGCCCCTCTGGGCCGGAGGGCTACACCTTC. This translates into CASSPSGPEGYTF.

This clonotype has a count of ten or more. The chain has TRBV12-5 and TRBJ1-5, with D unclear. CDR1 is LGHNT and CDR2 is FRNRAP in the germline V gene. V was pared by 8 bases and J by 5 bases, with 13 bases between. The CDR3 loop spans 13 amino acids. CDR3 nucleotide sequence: TGTGCTAGTCGCCAGACAATGGATCAGCCCCAGCATTTT. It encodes CASRQTMDQPQHF.

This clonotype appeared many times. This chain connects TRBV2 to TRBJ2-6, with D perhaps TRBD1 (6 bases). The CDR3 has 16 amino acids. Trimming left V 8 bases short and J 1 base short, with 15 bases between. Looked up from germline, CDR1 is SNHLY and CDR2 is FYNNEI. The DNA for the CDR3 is TGTGCCAGCGCAGGGGTTTTGGGATCTGGGGCCAACGTCCTGACTTTC. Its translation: CASAGVLGSGANVLTF.

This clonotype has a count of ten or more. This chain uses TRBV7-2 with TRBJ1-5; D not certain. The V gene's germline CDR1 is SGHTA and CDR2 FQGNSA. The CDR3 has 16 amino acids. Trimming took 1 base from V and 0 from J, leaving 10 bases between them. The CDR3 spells CASSLGGSNSNQPQHF. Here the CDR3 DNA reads TGTGCCAGCAGCTTAGGAGGCAGTAATAGCAATCAGCCCCAGCATTTT.

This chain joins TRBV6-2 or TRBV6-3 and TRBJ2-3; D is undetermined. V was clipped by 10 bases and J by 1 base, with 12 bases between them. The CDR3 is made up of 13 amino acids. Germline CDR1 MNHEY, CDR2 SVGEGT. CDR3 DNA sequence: TGTGCCATCCGATCTTTGGGCACAGATACGCAGTATTTT. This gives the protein CAIRSLGTDTQYF.